This passage covers 25 T cell receptor beta chains from one sample sequenced in a study of blood T cells in healthy people across ages. A sample-barcoded 5' primer and a J-beta primer mix were used in a second PCR of roughly 7 to 11 cycles. TCRdb called the 5' RACE reads again in MiXCR, with one record for every CDR3 protein. In the table there are roughly 2 million distinct CDR3 sequences, about 50% of which are singletons. Sequenced input: blood. The source is a woman between 40 and 55 years old in good health.

This chain links TRBV7-6 with TRBJ2-1; a possible D gene is TRBD1 (5 bases). The end of the DNA aligns better with TRBJ2-7, so the J call may be wrong. The CDR3 is made up of 14 amino acids. Looked up from germline, CDR1 is SGHVS and CDR2 is FNYEAQ. The CDR3 nucleotides are TGTGCCAGCAGCCAGAGTAAGGGGTACAATGAGCAGTACTTC. Its protein is CASSQSKGYNEQYF.

This clonotype was observed a handful of times. This rearrangement joins TRBV6-5 to TRBJ2-7; 8 bases line up with TRBD1. V was pared by 2 bases and J by 7 bases, with 10 bases of the junction left unmatched. This CDR3 has 15 amino acids. The germline gives CDR1 MNHEY, CDR2 SVGAGI. The CDR3 DNA follows: TGTGCCAGCAGTTACCTATCCAGGGGGCAGGGAGAGCAGTACTTC. It encodes CASSYLSRGQGEQYF.

There are a few counts of this clonotype. The chain carries TRBV10-3 and TRBJ2-7; TRBD1 might be the D (5 bases). Germline lookup yields CDR1 ENHRY and CDR2 SYGVKD. V lost 6 bases to trimming and J lost 0 bases, with 12 bases between them. The CDR3 sequence is 14 residues long. The CDR3 DNA follows: TGTGCCATCAGCAGCGACAGAGACTCCTACGAGCAGTACTTC. Translating it yields CAISSDRDSYEQYF.

The table lists this clonotype with a few counts. This chain uses TRBV7-2 with TRBJ2-4; 7 bases fit TRBD2. CDR1 is SGHTA and CDR2 is FQGNSA in the germline V gene. The CDR3 is 16 amino acids. J lost 6 bases, V lost 6 bases, and 14 bases had no gene match. CDR3 coding DNA: TGTGCCAGCAGGAAAAATGATCGGGGGGATGGAAACATTCAGTACTTC. Its translation: CASRKNDRGDGNIQYF.

This clonotype occurred a few times. V usage is TRBV9 and J usage is TRBJ2-5; weak D call: TRBD1 (5 bases). The CDR3 runs to 14 residues. The V gene lost 3 bases and the J gene lost 0 bases, with 9 bases spanning the gap. Germline V gene sequence: CDR1 SGDLS, CDR2 YYNGEE. The CDR3 protein is CASSAQGHQETQYF. In DNA, the CDR3 is TGTGCCAGCAGCGCTCAGGGCCACCAAGAGACCCAGTACTTC.

The rearrangement links TRBV4-3 to TRBJ2-7; weak D call: TRBD1 (5 bases). Germline CDR1 reads LGHNA; CDR2 reads YSLEER. Trimming removed 4 bases from V and 3 bases from J, with 19 bases in between. The CDR3 has 16 amino acids. The CDR3 DNA sequence: TGCGCCAGCAGCCCCGCCCCAGGGAATCCTCTCTACGAGCAGTACTTC. Amino acid sequence: CASSPAPGNPLYEQYF.

The V gene is TRBV6-2 or TRBV6-3, the J gene TRBJ2-3; D is possibly TRBD1 (6 bases). The V and J ends lost 1 base and 4 bases respectively, with 15 bases between them. CDR1 and CDR2 (germline): MNHEY, SVGEGT. The CDR3 runs to 16 residues. The CDR3 reads CASSYYGRGWPDTQYF. DNA of the CDR3: TGTGCCAGCAGTTACTATGGCAGGGGTTGGCCAGATACGCAGTATTTT.

The chain links TRBV7-6 to TRBJ1-6; 7 bases map to TRBD1. The CDR3 runs to 15 residues. The germline CDR1 and CDR2 sequences are SGHVS and FNYEAQ. V shed 3 bases and J 11 bases; nucleotides not matched to a gene: 10. The CDR3 spells CASSFRDREFTPLHF. The CDR3 coding sequence is TGTGCCAGCAGCTTCCGCGACAGGGAGTTTACACCCCTCCACTTT.

V is TRBV7-9 and J is TRBJ1-2, with TRBD1 as a possible D gene (5 bases). V was cut by 4 bases and J by 3 bases, with 15 bases left in between. Germline CDR1 is SEHNR and CDR2 is FQNEAQ (reference sequence). This CDR3 has 15 amino acids. The CDR3 coding sequence is TGTGCCAGCAGCTCGGCTTCAGGGTTCTACTATGGCTACACCTTC. This codes for CASSSASGFYYGYTF.

The gene calls are TRBV12-5 and TRBJ1-2; 10 bases align to TRBD1. Germline V lookup: CDR1 LGHNT, CDR2 FRNRAP. Unmatched junction bases numbered 13, after V lost 5 bases and J lost 4 bases. The CDR3 extends over 17 amino acids. The CDR3 nucleotides read TGTGCTAGTGGTCCACGACAGGGGGCCCCTCCGACCTATGGCTACACCTTC. Encoded protein: CASGPRQGAPPTYGYTF.

V usage is TRBV7-2 and J usage is TRBJ2-4; D remains unclear. The germline CDR1 and CDR2 sequences are SGHTA and FQGNSA. The CDR3 contains 14 residues. The V end lost 1 base, the J end lost 15 bases, and 19 bases lay between the germline ends. CDR3 DNA sequence: TGTGCCAGCAGCTTAGGTGAATTGGCTCCCGAGAGGTACTTC. Protein sequence: CASSLGELAPERYF.

This chain joins TRBV12-3 or TRBV12-4 and TRBJ2-4, with 12 bases that match TRBD2. The DNA end lines up better with TRBJ2-7; the J call may be wrong. The CDR3 is 15 amino acids. The CDR3, as DNA: TGTGCCAGCAGTTTGCCTAGCGGGGGGGCCTACGAGCAGTACTTC. This sequence encodes CASSLPSGGAYEQYF.

This clonotype turned up a few times. The chain couples TRBV27 to TRBJ1-2; D is undetermined. The V end was cut by 8 bases, the J end by 4 bases, with 14 bases between. CDR3 length: 13 residues. Per the germline V gene, CDR1 is MNHEY and CDR2 is SMNVEV (reference sequence). In DNA, the CDR3 is TGTGCCAGCGCGAGGACCCAAGCCTATGGCTACACCTTC. Amino acids: CASARTQAYGYTF.

V usage is TRBV7-2 and J usage is TRBJ1-2, with a weak D call TRBD1 (5 bases). Germline V lookup: CDR1 SGHTA, CDR2 FQGNSA. There are 12 residues in the CDR3. With 7 bases removed from V and 7 bases from J, the gap between germline ends came to 13 bases. For the CDR3, the DNA is TGTGCCAGCATAGGCCCGAGGGGTGGCTACACCTTC. Amino acids: CASIGPRGGYTF.

The rearrangement links TRBV28 to TRBJ1-5, with 7 bases lining up with TRBD1. The germline gives CDR1 MDHEN, CDR2 SYDVKM. This CDR3 has 14 residues. Unmatched junction bases numbered 9, after V lost 2 bases and J lost 11 bases. This chain's CDR3 is CASSLDRARKAQHF. DNA of the CDR3: TGTGCCAGCAGTTTAGACAGGGCTCGTAAGGCCCAGCATTTT.

This clonotype was observed a few times. The J gene is TRBJ1-5, the V gene TRBV12-3 or TRBV12-4; the D gene is possibly TRBD1 (5 bases). The CDR3 spans 14 residues. Trimming shortened V by 6 bases and J by 4 bases, and 13 bases separated the two germline ends. This CDR3 reads CASSPDSPNQPQHF. The CDR3 bases are TGTGCCAGCAGCCCTGACAGCCCTAATCAGCCCCAGCATTTT.

The V and J genes are TRBV27 and TRBJ1-1; 9 positions agree with TRBD1. With 2 bases clipped from V and 6 bases from J, the junction kept 4 bases outside the gene matches. The CDR3 runs 14 residues. Germline V gene data show CDR1 as MNHEY and CDR2 as SMNVEV (reference sequence). CDR3 DNA sequence: TGTGCCAGCAGTTTAAACAGGGGGCAGGCTGAAGCTTTCTTT. It yields the protein CASSLNRGQAEAFF.

The CDR3 loop reads CASSFFSGDTDTQYF. CDR3 DNA sequence: TGTGCCAGCAGTTTTTTTTCGGGGGACACAGATACGCAGTATTTT. The chain uses TRBV12-3 or TRBV12-4 and TRBJ2-3; maybe TRBD2 (6 bases). This CDR3 is 15 amino acids long. Between the trimmed V and J ends, which lost 3 bases and 2 bases, there was a span of 12 bases.

J is TRBJ2-7 and V is TRBV2, with 8 positions matching TRBD1. Germline values: CDR1 SNHLY, CDR2 FYNNEI. V lost 2 bases and J lost 8; bases outside the gene matches: 5. The CDR3 has 13 amino acids. CDR3: CASSENRQGQQYF. CDR3 coding DNA: TGTGCCAGCAGTGAAAACAGACAGGGGCAGCAGTACTTC. Complete variable domain (other parts from reference TRBV2 and TRBJ2-7): EPEVTQTPSHQVTQMGQEVILRCVPISNHLYFYWYRQILGQKVEFLVSFYNNEISEKSEIFDDQFSVERPDGSNFTLKIRSTKLEDSAMYFCASSENRQGQQYFGPGTRLTVT.

The chain uses TRBV6-1 and TRBJ2-3; 9 bases agree with TRBD2. The CDR3 totals 16 residues. CDR1 and CDR2 (germline): MNHNS, SASEGT. With V trimmed by 8 bases and J by 1 base, 10 bases remained unmatched. The DNA of the CDR3 is TGTGCCAGCGGCATCGGGGCTAGCGGGGGCACAGATACGCAGTATTTT. It is translated as CASGIGASGGTDTQYF.

The rearrangement uses TRBV9 and TRBJ1-2; 7 bases map to TRBD1. The V segment lost 0 bases and the J segment 7 bases; nucleotides outside the gene matches: 3. Germline V lookup: CDR1 SGDLS, CDR2 YYNGEE. The CDR3 covers 13 residues. In DNA, the CDR3 is TGTGCCAGCAGCGTAGAACAGGGGTCTGGCTACACCTTC. This gives the protein CASSVEQGSGYTF. Full variable domain (remainder filled in from reference TRBV9 and TRBJ1-2): DSGVTQTPKHLITATGQRVTLRCSPRSGDLSVYWYQQSLDQGLQFLIQYYNGEERAKGNILERFSAQQFPDLHSELNLSSLELGDSALYFCASSVEQGSGYTFGSGTRLTVV.

The V call is TRBV28, the J call TRBJ2-5, with unresolved D. The J call is doubtful: the DNA matches TRBJ2-7 better. This CDR3 spans 15 amino acids. CDR1 and CDR2 from the germline V gene are MDHEN and SYDVKM. The CDR3 loop is CASSSIGRLSNEQYF. CDR3 sequence (DNA): TGTGCCAGCAGTTCCATCGGACGCCTATCCAACGAGCAGTACTTC.

This clonotype showed up just a few times. Written as DNA, the CDR3 is TGTGCCAGCAGCCAACTAGCCGGGACAGCCGTTTATGGCTACACCTTC. It specifies CASSQLAGTAVYGYTF. V gene TRBV7-6 combines with J gene TRBJ1-2; 7 bases align to TRBD1. The CDR3 is made up of 16 amino acids. Germline trimming cut 5 bases from V and 5 bases from J; bases unmatched to any gene: 14. Germline V gene data show CDR1 as SGHVS and CDR2 as FNYEAQ.

The rearrangement joins TRBV4-1 to TRBJ2-5, with 12 bases aligning to TRBD2. This CDR3 has 19 residues. Germline V gene data show CDR1 as MGHRA and CDR2 as YSYEKL. V lost 0 bases and J lost 11; bases outside the gene matches: 19. The CDR3 DNA follows: TGCGCCAGCAGCCAAGACCCTCCCTGGGGACTAGCGGGTTTGAATGAGCAGTACTTC. It encodes CASSQDPPWGLAGLNEQYF.

The rearrangement uses TRBV20-1 and TRBJ1-2, with 10 nucleotides matching TRBD1. V lost 1 base to trimming and J lost 7 bases; unmatched junction nucleotides: 6. Germline CDR1 is DFQATT and CDR2 is SNEGSKA (reference sequence). The CDR3 runs 14 residues. This CDR3 reads CSARGRQGAFGYTF. CDR3 sequence (DNA): TGCAGTGCTAGAGGTCGACAGGGGGCGTTTGGCTACACCTTC.